A selection of T cell receptor beta chains follows, all from one sample in a study of T cells in Graves' hyperthyroidism and ophthalmopathy. TCRdb recomputed calls from the multiplex PCR reads with MiXCR, one row per CDR3 protein. The sample yields more than 500,000 distinct CDR3 sequences, 40% to 55% seen once. The sample was peripheral blood or thyroid tissue (not recorded which). Source of these receptors: an adult woman with Graves' disease, either hyperthyroidism or ophthalmopathy (not recorded which). Each CDR3 is given with its conserved first and last residue. A D gene is named only where the DNA matches it firmly. Size is stated for part of the rows, as once, few or many counts, or as a class when the clone is expanded.

v_gene	abundance	d_gene	j_gene	CDR3aa	CDR3nt
TRBV7-9	NA	TRBD2	TRBJ2-3	CASSPSPGGTQQYF	TGTGCCAGCAGCCCCAGCCCGGGAGGGACGCAGCAGTATTTT
TRBV6-1	many	NA	TRBJ1-5	CASARQNSNQPQHF	TGTGCCAGTGCTCGACAGAATAGCAATCAGCCCCAGCATTTT
TRBV7-6	few	TRBD1	TRBJ1-4	CASSFDRGEKLFF	TGTGCCAGCAGCTTCGACAGGGGTGAAAAACTGTTTTTT
TRBV29-1	NA	NA	TRBJ1-2	CSVEGQTYGYTF	TGCAGCGTTGAAGGGCAGACCTATGGCTACACCTTC
TRBV6-2/TRBV6-3	many	NA	TRBJ1-5	CASTSLPNRLINQPQHF	TGTGCCAGCACCTCCCTCCCGAACCGACTAATTAATCAGCCCCAGCATTTT
TRBV5-1	NA	NA	TRBJ2-7	CASSLADTSYEQYF	TGCGCCAGCAGCTTGGCGGACACCTCCTACGAGCAGTACTTC
TRBV5-1	NA	NA	TRBJ2-3	CASSLEGWRYTDTQYF	TGCGCCAGCAGCTTGGAGGGATGGCGGTACACAGATACGCAGTATTTT
TRBV29-1	many	TRBD2	TRBJ2-2	CSVQTGLAANTGELFF	TGCAGCGTTCAAACTGGACTAGCGGCGAACACCGGGGAGCTGTTTTTT
TRBV12-3/TRBV12-4	NA	TRBD1	TRBJ1-2	CASRPGQPNYGYTF	TGTGCCAGCAGACCGGGACAGCCTAACTATGGCTACACCTTC
TRBV12-3/TRBV12-4	NA	NA	TRBJ1-2	CATTGTYGYTF	TGTGCCACGACCGGGACCTATGGCTACACCTTC
TRBV7-8	NA	NA	TRBJ1-1	CASSFPGTKSLLF	TGTGCCAGCAGCTTCCCGGGGACAAAAAGCTTACTCTTT
TRBV10-3	many	TRBD1	TRBJ1-5	CAISGGTGDQPQHF	TGTGCCATCAGTGGTGGGACAGGGGATCAGCCCCAGCATTTT
TRBV19	once	NA	TRBJ2-5	CASTHLPGQPKETQYF	TGTGCCAGTACCCATCTCCCGGGTCAGCCCAAAGAGACCCAGTACTTC
TRBV2	NA	NA	TRBJ1-1	CASSGLRGAEAFF	TGTGCCAGCAGTGGGCTGAGGGGGGCTGAAGCTTTCTTT
TRBV10-3	NA	TRBD1	TRBJ2-7	CAISESGQGPYEQYF	TGTGCCATCAGTGAGTCGGGACAGGGGCCCTACGAGCAGTACTTC
TRBV25-1	NA	NA	TRBJ1-2	CASSGGVAGYGYTF	TGTGCCAGCAGTGGTGGGGTCGCGGGCTATGGCTACACCTTC
TRBV20-1	NA	NA	TRBJ2-7	CSASKAGALSSEQYF	TGCAGTGCTAGTAAGGCTGGAGCCCTCAGTTCCGAGCAGTACTTC
TRBV29-1	NA	NA	TRBJ1-2	CSVGETETANYGYTF	TGCAGCGTTGGGGAGACAGAAACAGCTAACTATGGCTACACCTTC
TRBV5-1	NA	NA	TRBJ1-3	CASSGQNSGNTIYF	TGCGCCAGCAGCGGACAGAACTCTGGAAACACCATATATTTT
TRBV7-2	NA	NA	TRBJ2-5	CASSQPGAAPGTQYF	TGTGCCAGCAGCCAACCCGGGGCAGCGCCAGGGACCCAGTACTTC
TRBV11-2	NA	NA	TRBJ1-1	CASLQGDTEAFF	TGTGCCAGCTTACAGGGAGACACTGAAGCTTTCTTT
TRBV13	many	TRBD1	TRBJ1-3	CASSPGQGPGNTIYF	TGTGCCAGCAGCCCGGGACAGGGGCCTGGAAACACCATATATTTT
TRBV20-1	many	TRBD1	TRBJ1-2	CSARDARGRGDYGYTF	TGCAGTGCTAGAGATGCGAGGGGGCGCGGGGACTATGGCTACACCTTC
TRBV24-1	once	TRBD2	TRBJ2-7	CASRPPGLADYEQYF	TGTGCCAGCAGGCCTCCGGGACTAGCGGATTACGAGCAGTACTTC
TRBV7-9	few	TRBD1	TRBJ2-7	CASSLETGRSYEQYF	TGTGCCAGCAGCTTGGAGACAGGGAGATCCTACGAGCAGTACTTC
TRBV5-6	NA	TRBD1	TRBJ1-4	CASSLGGRAF	TGTGCCAGCAGCTTAGGGGGCAGGGCATTT
TRBV10-3	NA	NA	TRBJ1-5	CAIAPNQETQHF	TGTGCCATCGCCCCGAACCAAGAGACCCAGCATTTT
TRBV2	NA	TRBD2	TRBJ2-5	CASSPPGGGWETQYF	TGTGCCAGCAGTCCCCCCGGGGGGGGGTGGGAGACCCAGTACTTC
TRBV29-1	NA	NA	TRBJ1-1	CSDPATTEAFF	TGCAGCGACCCCGCGACCACTGAAGCTTTCTTT
TRBV7-2	NA	NA	TRBJ1-5	CASSRSRGKSQPQHF	TGTGCCAGCAGCCGATCCAGAGGGAAGAGTCAGCCCCAGCATTTT
TRBV10-2	NA	TRBD1	TRBJ1-1	CASTRPRGLRTEAFF	TGCGCCAGCACCCGTCCCAGGGGGCTGAGGACTGAAGCTTTCTTT
TRBV20-1	many	TRBD1	TRBJ2-7	CSATQRGPLYEQYF	TGCAGTGCCACCCAAAGGGGGCCCCTCTACGAGCAGTACTTC
TRBV20-1	NA	NA	TRBJ1-2	CSAEKGSREYGYTF	TGCAGTGCCGAGAAGGGGAGTCGAGAGTATGGCTACACCTTC
TRBV29-1	few	NA	TRBJ2-3	CSVEDRRSDAQYF	TGCAGCGTTGAAGATCGTAGATCAGATGCGCAGTATTTT
TRBV12-3/TRBV12-4	NA	NA	TRBJ2-5	CASSRRATQETQYF	TGTGCCAGCAGTCGCCGGGCAACTCAAGAGACCCAGTACTTC
TRBV29-1	many	NA	TRBJ2-5	CSVESGSSMKYQETQYF	TGCAGCGTTGAATCGGGAAGTTCAATGAAGTACCAAGAGACCCAGTACTTC
TRBV4-3	many	NA	TRBJ1-3	CASSQQSTSGNTIYF	TGCGCCAGCAGCCAACAGTCCACCTCTGGAAACACCATATATTTT
TRBV5-1	many	TRBD1	TRBJ2-7	CASSLETGGYYEQYF	TGCGCCAGCAGCTTGGAGACAGGGGGCTACTACGAGCAGTACTTC
TRBV4-2	few	NA	TRBJ1-2	CASSQDATGPYGYTF	TGTGCCAGCAGCCAAGATGCGACAGGACCTTATGGCTACACCTTC
TRBV7-2	NA	NA	TRBJ1-2	CASSLSSGGTGYTF	TGTGCCAGCAGCTTAAGCTCGGGAGGGACCGGCTACACCTTC
TRBV7-9	few	NA	TRBJ1-2	CASRNQGYTF	TGCGCCAGCAGAAATCAGGGCTACACCTTC
TRBV7-2	NA	NA	TRBJ2-2	CASSVRDGITGELFF	TGTGCCAGCAGCGTAAGAGACGGGATCACCGGGGAGCTGTTTTTT
TRBV20-1	few	NA	TRBJ1-5	CSAPGHSGNQPQHF	TGCAGTGCTCCGGGACACTCAGGCAATCAGCCCCAGCATTTT
TRBV7-2	many	TRBD1	TRBJ1-1	CASSFRGQAEAFF	TGTGCCAGCAGCTTCAGGGGGCAAGCTGAAGCTTTCTTT
TRBV4-3	few	TRBD1	TRBJ2-7	CASSRNAGGQGAREQYF	TGCGCCAGCAGCCGGAACGCTGGTGGACAGGGGGCGCGCGAGCAGTACTTC
TRBV10-3	many	NA	TRBJ1-4	CAISEFKEKLFF	TGTGCCATCAGTGAGTTTAAAGAAAAACTGTTTTTT
TRBV15	NA	NA	TRBJ2-7	CATSRTTGEGSYEQYF	TGTGCCACCAGCAGGACGACAGGGGAGGGCTCCTACGAGCAGTACTTC
TRBV7-2	many	NA	TRBJ2-5	CASSLLGRQETQYF	TGTGCCAGCAGCCTACTGGGGCGGCAAGAGACCCAGTACTTC
TRBV7-9	NA	TRBD1	TRBJ1-2	CASSTPGTGAYGYTF	TGTGCCAGCAGCACGCCCGGGACAGGGGCCTATGGCTACACCTTC
TRBV27	many	NA	TRBJ1-6	CASSLPGFGSPLHF	TGTGCCAGCAGTTTACCGGGCTTTGGGTCACCCCTCCACTTT
TRBV20-1	many	TRBD1	TRBJ2-7	CSAEAGTGRSEQYF	TGCAGTGCGGAAGCCGGGACAGGGAGGAGCGAGCAGTACTTC
TRBV6-5	many	NA	TRBJ2-7	CASRTWGAYEQYF	TGTGCCAGCAGAACGTGGGGGGCCTACGAGCAGTACTTC
TRBV20-1	many	TRBD2	TRBJ2-5	CSAESPGGETQYF	TGCAGTGCTGAGTCTCCGGGGGGAGAGACCCAGTACTTC
TRBV25-1	NA	TRBD1	TRBJ1-4	CASGELRGQGFTNEKLFF	TGTGCCAGCGGTGAGTTGCGGGGACAGGGGTTCACTAATGAAAAACTGTTTTTT
TRBV7-7	NA	TRBD2	TRBJ2-5	CASSLVGTSEEGTQYF	TGTGCCAGCAGCTTAGTCGGGACTAGCGAGGAAGGGACCCAGTACTTC
TRBV4-1	NA	NA	TRBJ1-5	CASSQDGSAGNQPQHF	TGCGCCAGCAGCCAAGATGGGTCGGCAGGGAATCAGCCCCAGCATTTT
TRBV6-5	few	NA	TRBJ2-2	CASSGASGELFF	TGTGCCAGCAGTGGTGCATCCGGGGAGCTGTTTTTT
TRBV7-9	once	NA	TRBJ2-7	CASSPIVKRYEQYF	TGTGCCAGCAGCCCTATAGTTAAAAGGTACGAGCAGTACTTC
TRBV12-3/TRBV12-4	few	TRBD1	TRBJ1-2	CASSLVGTGRIYGYTF	TGTGCCAGCAGTTTAGTGGGGACAGGGAGGATCTATGGCTACACCTTC